This TCR beta chain was sequenced during a study of blood T cell repertoires in COVID-19. Study as a whole: Donors in the United States, Italy and Spain gave samples during acute or convalescent COVID-19.

Profiled with immunoSEQ multiplex PCR; TCRdb holds only in-frame clones, not every one. The sample shows approximately 140,000 clones, about 81% of them seen only once. Germline V gene data show CDR1 as SGHRS and CDR2 as YFSETQ. The CDR3 spans 16 residues. Trimming stripped 4 bases from V and 0 bases from J, with 14 bases between. This clone was recorded a few times. All enrollees were roughly 18 to 100 years old and from fewer than 30 US areas. Clinical history reported by participants formed the basis on which cohorts were assigned. Sequencing used PBMCs or T cells enriched from blood (not recorded which). The J gene is TRBJ1-3, the V gene TRBV5-1, with a possible D match to TRBD1 (6 bases). This TCR came from a man in his forties or fifties with acute COVID-19. Here the CDR3 DNA reads TGCGCCAGCAGCGTCCAGGGGCGCCTCTCTGGAAACACCATATATTTT. It codes for CASSVQGRLSGNTIYF.